One sample yielded the 11 T cell receptor beta chains listed below, sequenced in a study of technical replicates of blood from several donors. Some clones are missing from TCRdb's copy, which holds only in-frame ones; the method was immunoSEQ multiplex PCR. The repertoire has around 60,000 clones, 92% of them found once; the top ten carry about 4.4%. The sequencing input was PBMCs. The receptor source for this set is a human donor in good health. Some clones in this sample may be carry-over from other donors' samples.

The V call is TRBV4-3, the J call TRBJ1-5, with 8 bases fitting TRBD1. Trimming cost V 1 base and J 5 bases; bases outside gene matches: 1. Per the germline V gene, CDR1 is LGHNA and CDR2 is YSLEER. This CDR3 comprises 14 residues. CDR3 sequence: CASSQGQGYQPQHF. The CDR3 DNA reads TGCGCCAGCAGCCAAGGACAGGGGTATCAGCCCCAGCATTTT.

This chain links TRBV28 with TRBJ2-7; D may be TRBD1 (6 bases). Germline CDR1 and CDR2: MDHEN and SYDVKM. The V end lost 6 bases, the J end lost 0 bases, and 12 bases lay between the germline ends. The CDR3 runs to 14 residues. The CDR3 DNA is TGTGCCAGCAGGCCCAGGGGAACCTCCTACGAGCAGTACTTC. Translating gives CASRPRGTSYEQYF.

The V and J genes are TRBV7-6 and TRBJ1-3; D unresolved. This CDR3 is 14 amino acids long. Germline CDR1 is SGHVS and CDR2 is FNYEAQ. V lost 5 bases and J lost 4, with 12 bases in between. Here the CDR3 reads CASSPGTTGNTIYF. In DNA form, the CDR3 reads TGTGCCAGCAGCCCTGGAACTACCGGAAACACCATATATTTT. Complete variable domain (other parts from reference TRBV7-6 and TRBJ1-3): GAGVSQSPRYKVTKRGQDVALRCDPISGHVSLYWYRQALGQGPEFLTYFNYEAQQDKSGLPNDRFSAERPEGSISTLTIQRTEQRDSAMYRCASSPGTTGNTIYFGEGSWLTVV.

The chain combines TRBV5-8 with TRBJ1-4; D ambiguous. The CDR3 contains 15 residues. V dropped 4 bases and J dropped 2 bases, with 12 bases sitting between them. CDR1 and CDR2 (germline): SGHTS, YDEGEE. The CDR3 nucleotides are TGTGCCAGCAGCCGAAGGCGGGCTACTAATGAAAAACTGTTTTTT. This codes for CASSRRRATNEKLFF.

The CDR3 DNA reads TGTGCCAGCAGCTTAGGGGCAGGCCTAAATACTGAAGCTTTCTTT. This gives the protein CASSLGAGLNTEAFF. The rearrangement uses TRBV7-9 and TRBJ1-1; unclear D gene. Germline values: CDR1 SEHNR, CDR2 FQNEAQ (reference sequence). This CDR3 contains 15 residues. Trimming took 1 base from V and 5 from J, leaving 14 bases between them. The full variable domain, with the rest looked up from reference TRBV7-9 and TRBJ1-1, is DTGVSQNPRHKITKRGQNVTFRCDPISEHNRLYWYRQTLGQGPEFLTYFQNEAQLEKSRLLSDRFSAERPKGSFSTLEIQRTEQGDSAMYLCASSLGAGLNTEAFFGQGTRLTVV.

The V call is TRBV15, the J call TRBJ2-1, with 8 positions matching TRBD1. This CDR3 is 17 amino acids long. V gave up 1 base and J gave up 2 bases; unmatched junction bases: 7. Germline V lookup: CDR1 LNHNV, CDR2 YYDKDF (reference sequence). CDR3 sequence reads: CATSRGRDRPAYNEQFF. The CDR3 DNA sequence: TGTGCCACCAGCAGAGGGAGGGACAGGCCAGCCTACAATGAGCAGTTCTTC.

The chain's CDR3 is CASSHSAKKGQGGYTF. In nucleotides, the CDR3 is TGCGCCAGCAGCCATTCAGCCAAGAAGGGGCAAGGAGGCTACACCTTC. The genes are TRBV4-3 and TRBJ1-2, with a possible D match to TRBD1 (5 bases). The CDR3 is made up of 16 amino acids. The germline gives CDR1 LGHNA, CDR2 YSLEER. Deletions cut 3 bases from V and 8 bases from J, with 22 bases between.

V gene TRBV18 combines with J gene TRBJ2-7, with TRBD1 matching 10 bases. V gave up 3 bases and J gave up 4 bases; unmatched junction bases: 3. The CDR3 totals 14 residues. Per germline, CDR1 KGHSH and CDR2 LQKENI. CDR3: CASSPGTGVYEQYF. For the CDR3, the DNA is TGTGCCAGCTCACCCGGGACAGGGGTATACGAGCAGTACTTC.

This chain links TRBV7-2 with TRBJ2-7; 7 nucleotides line up with TRBD1. CDR3 length: 14 amino acids. The trim removed 5 bases at V and 4 bases at J, leaving 8 bases unmatched. CDR1 is SGHTA, CDR2 FQGNSA, per germline. CDR3 in DNA: TGTGCCAGCAGCCATGACAGGGAAGGGTACGAGCAGTACTTC. Protein sequence: CASSHDREGYEQYF.

This chain links TRBV2 with TRBJ1-2; maybe TRBD1 (5 bases). Trimming took 11 bases from V and 8 from J, leaving 15 bases between them. The germline CDR1 and CDR2 sequences are SNHLY and FYNNEI. This CDR3 has 11 residues. As DNA, the CDR3 is TGTGCCTTTGGGGGGGTGAGAGGCTACACCTTC. This sequence encodes CAFGGVRGYTF.

The chain recombines TRBV6-4 with TRBJ1-6; TRBD1 matches at 9 bases. CDR1 and CDR2 (germline): MRHNA, SNTAGT. The CDR3 loop spans 16 amino acids. V lost 6 bases to trimming and J lost 6 bases; unmatched junction nucleotides: 9. Here the CDR3 DNA reads TGTGCCAGCAGCAATACCGGGACAGGGTCTAATTCACCCCTCCACTTT. It yields the protein CASSNTGTGSNSPLHF.